This TCR beta chain appears in the sequencing data of a study of blood T cells in healthy people across ages. Comments on this clonotype: Its antigen is still unknown.

Looked up from germline, CDR1 is DFQATT and CDR2 is SNEGSKA (reference sequence). The CDR3 totals 18 residues. The V and J ends lost 5 bases and 7 bases, in that order; junction bases with no gene match: 18. No fewer than 6 million PBMCs went into each sample. Alongside a J-beta primer mix, a sample-barcoded 5' primer served in a second PCR lasting roughly 6 to 12 cycles. Each cDNA was tagged by a template-switch adaptor containing 12 random nucleotides. Each CDR3 protein gets one entry after TCRdb re-called the 5' RACE reads with MiXCR. Of 1.5 million to 2 million distinct CDR3 sequences detected, 28% appear once; the ten largest clones hold about 8%. Points from the study as a whole: Diversity figures based on one million T cells were deemed too low. Observed TCR beta diversity per million T cells went down as age went up. This fall followed a roughly linear course with age.

The gene calls are TRBV20-1 and TRBJ2-1, with 12 bases aligning to TRBD2. This sequence originates from a woman in her 30s in good health. Sequencing input: blood. CDR3 in amino acids: CSAQNTSGRLPRLNEQFF. In DNA, the CDR3 is TGCAGTGCTCAAAATACTAGCGGGAGGCTCCCCAGGCTTAATGAGCAGTTCTTC.